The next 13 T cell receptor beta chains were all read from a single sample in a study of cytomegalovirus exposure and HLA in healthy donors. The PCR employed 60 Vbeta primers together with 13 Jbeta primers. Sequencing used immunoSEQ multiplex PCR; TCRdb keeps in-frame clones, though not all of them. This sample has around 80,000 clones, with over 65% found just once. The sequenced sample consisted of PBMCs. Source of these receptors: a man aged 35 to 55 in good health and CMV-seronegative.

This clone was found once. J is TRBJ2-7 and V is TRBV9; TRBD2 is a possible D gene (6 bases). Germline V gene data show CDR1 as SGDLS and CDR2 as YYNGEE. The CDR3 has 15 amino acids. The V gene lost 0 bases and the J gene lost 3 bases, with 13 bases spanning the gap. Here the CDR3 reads CASSVVGGAGYEQYF. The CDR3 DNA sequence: TGTGCCAGCAGCGTAGTAGGAGGGGCGGGCTACGAGCAGTACTTC.

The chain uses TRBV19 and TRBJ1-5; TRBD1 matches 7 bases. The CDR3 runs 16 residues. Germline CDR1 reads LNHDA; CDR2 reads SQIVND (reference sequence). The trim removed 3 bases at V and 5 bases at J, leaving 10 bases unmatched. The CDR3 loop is CASSIIPSQGDQPQHF. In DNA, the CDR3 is TGTGCCAGTAGTATTATCCCGTCGCAGGGGGATCAGCCCCAGCATTTT.

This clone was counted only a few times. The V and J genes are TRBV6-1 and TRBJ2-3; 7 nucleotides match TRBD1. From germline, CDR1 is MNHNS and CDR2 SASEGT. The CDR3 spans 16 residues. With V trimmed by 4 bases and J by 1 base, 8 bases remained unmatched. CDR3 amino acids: CASSVERGLGTDTQYF. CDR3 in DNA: TGTGCCAGCAGTGTGGAAAGGGGGCTAGGCACAGATACGCAGTATTTT.

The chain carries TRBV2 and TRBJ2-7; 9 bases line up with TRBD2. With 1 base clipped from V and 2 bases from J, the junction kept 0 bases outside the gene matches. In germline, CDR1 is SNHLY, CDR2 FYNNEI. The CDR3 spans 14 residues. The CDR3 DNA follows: TGTGCCAGCAGTGAAGTAGCGGGAGCCTACGAGCAGTACTTC. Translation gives CASSEVAGAYEQYF.

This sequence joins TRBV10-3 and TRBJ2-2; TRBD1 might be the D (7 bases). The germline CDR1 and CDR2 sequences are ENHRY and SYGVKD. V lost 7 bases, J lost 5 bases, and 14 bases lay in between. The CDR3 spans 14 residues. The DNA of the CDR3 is TGTGCCATCACCCGACAGGGAGGAACCGGGGAGCTGTTTTTT. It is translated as CAITRQGGTGELFF.

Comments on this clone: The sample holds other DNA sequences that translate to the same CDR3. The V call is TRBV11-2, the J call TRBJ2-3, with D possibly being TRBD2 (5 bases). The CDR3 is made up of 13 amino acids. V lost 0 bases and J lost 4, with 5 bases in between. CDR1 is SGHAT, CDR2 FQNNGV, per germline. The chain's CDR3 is CASSLDSADTQYF. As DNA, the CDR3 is TGTGCCAGCAGCTTAGATAGCGCAGATACGCAGTATTTT. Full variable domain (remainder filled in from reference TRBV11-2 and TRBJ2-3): EAGVAQSPRYKIIEKRQSVAFWCNPISGHATLYWYQQILGQGPKLLIQFQNNGVVDDSQLPKDRFSAERLKGVDSTLKIQPAKLEDSAVYLCASSLDSADTQYFGPGTRLTVL.

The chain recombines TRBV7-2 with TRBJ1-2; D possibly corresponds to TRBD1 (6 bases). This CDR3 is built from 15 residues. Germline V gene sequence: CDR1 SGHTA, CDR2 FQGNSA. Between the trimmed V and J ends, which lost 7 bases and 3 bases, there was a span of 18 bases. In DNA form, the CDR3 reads TGTGCCAGCACCAGAGGGGGAGGGTCTGACTATGGCTACACCTTC. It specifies CASTRGGGSDYGYTF.

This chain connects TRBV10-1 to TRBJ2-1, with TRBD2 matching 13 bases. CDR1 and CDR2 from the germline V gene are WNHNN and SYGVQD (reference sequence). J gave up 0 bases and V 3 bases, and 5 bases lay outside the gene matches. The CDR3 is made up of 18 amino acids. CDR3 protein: CASSESGLAGFSYNEQFF. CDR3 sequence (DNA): TGCGCCAGCAGTGAATCGGGACTAGCGGGATTCTCCTACAATGAGCAGTTCTTC.

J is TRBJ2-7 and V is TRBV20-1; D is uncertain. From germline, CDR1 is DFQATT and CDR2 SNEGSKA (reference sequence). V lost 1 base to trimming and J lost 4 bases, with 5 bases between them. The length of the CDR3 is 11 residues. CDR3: CSARVEYEQYF. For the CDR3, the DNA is TGCAGTGCTAGAGTAGAGTACGAGCAGTACTTC.

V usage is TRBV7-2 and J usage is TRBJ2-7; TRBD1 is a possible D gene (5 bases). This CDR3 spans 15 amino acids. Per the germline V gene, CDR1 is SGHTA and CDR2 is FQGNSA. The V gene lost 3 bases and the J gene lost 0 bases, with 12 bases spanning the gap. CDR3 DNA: TGTGCCAGCAGCTTCTGGGGCGTCGGCTCCTACGAGCAGTACTTC. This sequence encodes CASSFWGVGSYEQYF.

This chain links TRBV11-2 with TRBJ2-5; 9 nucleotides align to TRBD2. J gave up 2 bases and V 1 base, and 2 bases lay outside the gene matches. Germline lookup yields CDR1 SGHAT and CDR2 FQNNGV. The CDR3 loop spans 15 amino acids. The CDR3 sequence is CASSLVTSGQETQYF. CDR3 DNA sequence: TGTGCCAGCAGCTTAGTGACTAGCGGACAAGAGACCCAGTACTTC.

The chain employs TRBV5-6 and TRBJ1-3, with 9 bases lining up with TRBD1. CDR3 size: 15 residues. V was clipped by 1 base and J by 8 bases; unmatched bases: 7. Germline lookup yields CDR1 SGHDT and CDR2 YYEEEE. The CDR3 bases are TGTGCCAGCAGCTTGTTCCCGGGACAGGGAGACACCATATATTTT. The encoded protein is CASSLFPGQGDTIYF.

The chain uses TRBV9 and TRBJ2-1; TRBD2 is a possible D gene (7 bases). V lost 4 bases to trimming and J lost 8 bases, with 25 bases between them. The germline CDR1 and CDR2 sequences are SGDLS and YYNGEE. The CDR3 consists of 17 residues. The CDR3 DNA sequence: TGTGCCAGCAGCCCCCGTGCTGAGGGGGGGCAACTCCATGAGCAGTTCTTC. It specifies CASSPRAEGGQLHEQFF. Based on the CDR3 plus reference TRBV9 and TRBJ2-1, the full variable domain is DSGVTQTPKHLITATGQRVTLRCSPRSGDLSVYWYQQSLDQGLQFLIQYYNGEERAKGNILERFSAQQFPDLHSELNLSSLELGDSALYFCASSPRAEGGQLHEQFFGPGTRLTVL.